This T cell receptor (beta chain) was identified during a study of STAT5B mutations in CD4+ large granular lymphocyte leukemia. About the research overall: Among healthy donors, a particular HLA allele went with more CDR3 'QG' motifs.

Using immunoSEQ multiplex PCR, the repertoire was profiled, and TCRdb retains in-frame clones only, with some absent. The table records about 45,000 clones, 80% to 90% of them present only once. Comment on this clone: The antigen remains undetermined.

Overall study results and limits: TRBV06-family usage was enriched in top patient clones (8/27) versus controls (2/35). CD4-sorted patient repertoires seemed more clonal than healthy CD4+ repertoires. Main leukemic clonotypes were patient-specific, but roughly 26% appeared at low frequency elsewhere.

The germline V gene has CDR1 SGHKS and CDR2 YYEKEE (reference sequence). This CDR3 has 16 amino acids. The V gene lost 5 bases and the J gene lost 3 bases, with 15 bases spanning the gap. Material: CD4+ T cells from blood buffy coats. The genes are TRBV5-5 and TRBJ2-6; a possible D gene is TRBD1 (6 bases). The sequence derives from a human donor in good health. The CDR3 sequence: CASRDPGVSGANVLTF. DNA for the CDR3: TGTGCCAGCAGGGATCCAGGGGTAAGTGGGGCCAACGTCCTGACTTTC.